Listed here are 26 T cell receptor beta chains from one sample, sequenced in a study of blood T cell repertoires in COVID-19. TCRdb's table, derived via immunoSEQ multiplex PCR, lists solely in-frame clones and lacks some. The sample includes under 450,000 clones, roughly 90% of them seen just once. The sequencing input was peripheral blood. The receptors here all came from a woman between 40 and 50 years old with COVID-19, enrolled during active disease.

This chain connects TRBV14 to TRBJ1-6; D is undetermined. V lost 5 bases to trimming and J lost 7 bases, with 15 bases between them. The CDR3 contains 15 residues. Germline values: CDR1 SGHDN, CDR2 FVKESK. CDR3: CASSTHSLTNSPLHF. CDR3 nucleotide sequence: TGTGCCAGCAGCACACACAGCCTAACGAATTCACCCCTCCACTTT.

This clone was seen a handful of times. This chain links TRBV18 with TRBJ1-3, with 9 bases that match TRBD1. The junction had 6 bases not matched to a gene; V was cut back by 5 bases and J by 1 base. The germline gives CDR1 KGHSH, CDR2 LQKENI. The CDR3 is made up of 16 amino acids. The CDR3 is CASSSSGTGSGNTIYF. The CDR3 coding sequence is TGTGCCAGCTCATCTTCCGGGACAGGGTCTGGAAACACCATATATTTT.

This clone was seen a handful of times. The rearrangement links TRBV7-2 to TRBJ1-6, with a tentative D call TRBD1 (5 bases). V lost 2 bases, J lost 0 bases, and 8 bases lay in between. Germline CDR1 is SGHTA and CDR2 is FQGNSA. CDR3 length equals 16 residues. The CDR3 nucleotides are TGTGCCAGCAGCTTAACAGGCGGCTCCTATAATTCACCCCTCCACTTT. It yields the protein CASSLTGGSYNSPLHF. Combining the CDR3 with reference TRBV7-2 and TRBJ1-6 gives the whole variable domain GAGVSQSPSNKVTEKGKDVELRCDPISGHTALYWYRQSLGQGLEFLIYFQGNSAPDKSGLPSDRFSAERTGGSVSTLTIQRTQQEDSAVYLCASSLTGGSYNSPLHFGNGTRLTVT.

The V call is TRBV27, the J call TRBJ1-3, with D possibly matching TRBD1 (5 bases). Between the trimmed V and J ends, which lost 5 bases and 1 base, there was a span of 9 bases. There are 14 residues in the CDR3. Germline loops: CDR1 MNHEY, CDR2 SMNVEV (reference sequence). The CDR3 DNA sequence: TGTGCCAGCAGTCCCCACAGGTCTGGAAACACCATATATTTT. Translated, it gives CASSPHRSGNTIYF.

This CDR3 reads CAISESTGLNLGGNTEAFF. Here the CDR3 DNA reads TGTGCCATCAGTGAGTCGACGGGCCTGAACCTAGGGGGTAACACTGAAGCTTTCTTT. The chain is built from TRBV10-3 and TRBJ1-1, with D tentatively TRBD1 (6 bases). Trimming cost V 0 bases and J 2 bases, with 22 bases left between them. Germline V gene sequence: CDR1 ENHRY, CDR2 SYGVKD. There are 19 residues in the CDR3.

The chain is built from TRBV5-4 and TRBJ2-3; D perhaps matches TRBD2 (5 bases). V lost 0 bases to trimming and J lost 0 bases, with 11 bases between them. The CDR3 is 16 amino acids. The germline gives CDR1 SGHNT, CDR2 YYREEE (reference sequence). The DNA of the CDR3 is TGTGCCAGCAGCTTGGTCGGCAGGAGGAGCACAGATACGCAGTATTTT. Translating gives CASSLVGRRSTDTQYF.

This clone came up once. The chain uses TRBV5-8 and TRBJ1-5, with 8 bases lining up with TRBD1. The length of the CDR3 is 15 residues. Germline-derived CDR1 and CDR2 are SGHTS and YDEGEE. The J segment lost 4 bases and the V segment lost 4 bases, leaving 7 bases of the junction unmatched. CDR3: CASSRTGGSNQPQHF. As DNA, the CDR3 is TGTGCCAGCAGCCGTACAGGGGGATCGAATCAGCCCCAGCATTTT.

This chain connects TRBV18 to TRBJ1-1, with a weak D call TRBD1 (5 bases). The germline gives CDR1 KGHSH, CDR2 LQKENI. V gave up 6 bases and J gave up 0 bases, with 17 bases separating them. The CDR3 spans 16 residues. The CDR3 loop is CASSQDNRPMNTEAFF. CDR3 coding DNA: TGTGCCAGCTCCCAGGACAACCGCCCCATGAACACTGAAGCTTTCTTT.

The rearrangement links TRBV27 to TRBJ2-1; D unresolved. This CDR3 region has 14 residues. Trimming left V 1 base short and J 6 bases short, with 10 bases between. CDR1 and CDR2 from the germline V gene are MNHEY and SMNVEV (reference sequence). CDR3 DNA: TGTGCCAGCAGTTTATTACTAAATTTCAATGAGCAGTTCTTC. Translated, it gives CASSLLLNFNEQFF.

This sequence joins TRBV7-9 and TRBJ1-2, with D maybe TRBD1 (5 bases). V lost 2 bases to trimming and J lost 4 bases, with 17 bases between them. This CDR3 comprises 16 residues. CDR1 is SEHNR and CDR2 is FQNEAQ in the germline V gene (reference sequence). This CDR3 is CASSLWTQRDSYGYTF. The DNA for the CDR3 is TGTGCCAGCAGCTTATGGACCCAAAGGGACTCCTATGGCTACACCTTC.

This clone was seen once. The V and J genes are TRBV11-3 and TRBJ2-1; TRBD2 matches 12 bases. CDR1 is SGHNT, CDR2 YENEEA, per germline. The CDR3 is made up of 15 amino acids. Trimming at V came to 2 bases and at J to 7 bases, leaving 3 bases not matched to a gene. The DNA for the CDR3 is TGTGCCAGCAGCTTACTAGCGGGAGGGCGAAATGAGCAGTTCTTC. This sequence encodes CASSLLAGGRNEQFF.

This sequence joins TRBV14 and TRBJ1-2; D is unclear. The V end was cut by 2 bases, the J end by 4 bases, with 11 bases between. Germline CDR1 is SGHDN and CDR2 is FVKESK. The CDR3 loop spans 14 amino acids. DNA for the CDR3: TGTGCCAGCAGCCAAACAGCCAGCATCTATGGCTACACCTTC. Protein: CASSQTASIYGYTF.

The rearrangement joins TRBV6-5 to TRBJ2-7; TRBD2 agrees at 13 bases. The CDR3 is 16 residues long. Trimming took 0 bases from V and 7 from J; bases not matched to a gene: 6. CDR1 is MNHEY and CDR2 is SVGAGI in the germline V gene. CDR3 bases: TGTGCCAGCAGTTACTCAGGAGGACTAGCGGGAGTTGAGCAGTACTTC. It specifies CASSYSGGLAGVEQYF.

In nucleotides, the CDR3 is TGTGCCAGCTCGGACAGGGGAAGTGATCAGCCCCAGCATTTT. It translates to CASSDRGSDQPQHF. The chain uses TRBV25-1 and TRBJ1-5; 9 bases are shared with TRBD1. From germline, CDR1 is MGHDK and CDR2 SYGVNS. V shed 8 bases, J shed 5 bases, and the junction held 7 bases outside the gene matches. The CDR3 spans 14 residues.

The chain is built from TRBV19 and TRBJ1-2; 11 bases are a match to TRBD1. There are 17 residues in the CDR3. V was pared by 5 bases and J by 3 bases, with 11 bases of the junction left unmatched. The V gene's germline CDR1 is LNHDA and CDR2 SQIVND (reference sequence). This CDR3 is CASSSLDRGLLYYGYTF. The CDR3, as DNA: TGTGCCAGTAGTTCCTTGGACAGGGGGCTATTGTACTATGGCTACACCTTC.

The chain joins TRBV5-1 to TRBJ2-1; 8 bases map to TRBD2. Trimming cost V 1 base and J 8 bases; bases outside gene matches: 14. The CDR3 covers 17 residues. The germline V gene encodes CDR1 SGHRS and CDR2 YFSETQ. The CDR3 DNA reads TGCGCCAGCAGCTTGACCCCCTCGGGGGGGGCCTTGGATGAGCAGTTCTTC. It is translated as CASSLTPSGGALDEQFF.

The chain couples TRBV1 to TRBJ2-4; TRBD2 is taken as the D call from the table, unchecked against the DNA. TRBV1 is a pseudogene. The CDR3 consists of 19 residues. The CDR3 DNA follows: TGCACCAGCAGCTCTCCCCACGAGGCTTTTAAACTAGCCAAAAACATTCAGTACTTC. Its translation is CTSSSPHEAFKLAKNIQYF.

The genes are TRBV7-3 and TRBJ2-7, with D perhaps TRBD1 (5 bases). Deletions cut 0 bases from V and 0 bases from J, with 12 bases between. The CDR3 length is 16 residues. Germline assignment: CDR1 SGHTA and CDR2 FQGTGA. In nucleotides, the CDR3 is TGTGCCAGCAGCTTAACATTATCGCAGGGCTCCTACGAGCAGTACTTC. It translates to CASSLTLSQGSYEQYF.

J is TRBJ2-1 and V is TRBV4-2; D gene unclear. Trimming removed 6 bases from V and 5 bases from J, with 11 bases in between. The CDR3 is 13 residues long. Germline CDR1 and CDR2: LGHNA and YNFKEQ. CDR3 DNA: TGTGCCAGCAGGTACGAGGCCGACAATGAGCAGTTCTTC. As protein: CASRYEADNEQFF.

This clone was counted only a few times. The chain couples TRBV28 to TRBJ2-1, with D possibly matching TRBD1 (5 bases). CDR3 length: 13 amino acids. The germline gives CDR1 MDHEN, CDR2 SYDVKM. Between the trimmed V and J ends, which lost 3 bases and 4 bases, there was a span of 7 bases. The CDR3 DNA is TGTGCCAGCAGTTTGGACACTTACAATGAGCAGTTCTTC. Translating it yields CASSLDTYNEQFF.

The chain has TRBV28 and TRBJ1-2; the D gene is possibly TRBD1 (6 bases). Germline-derived CDR1 and CDR2 are MDHEN and SYDVKM. With 8 bases removed from V and 4 bases from J, the gap between germline ends came to 11 bases. This CDR3 has 12 amino acids. The CDR3 loop is CASRRTVYGYTF. DNA for the CDR3: TGTGCCAGCCGTCGGACAGTCTATGGCTACACCTTC.

The chain is built from TRBV28 and TRBJ1-2, with D possibly matching TRBD1 (6 bases). Germline values: CDR1 MDHEN, CDR2 SYDVKM. The germline V and J ends were trimmed by 5 bases and 4 bases, with 17 bases remaining between them. This CDR3 has 15 amino acids. The CDR3 reads CASSPRGGIGYGYTF. CDR3 coding DNA: TGTGCCAGCAGTCCGAGGGGGGGGATAGGCTATGGCTACACCTTC.

V usage is TRBV19 and J usage is TRBJ1-5; no clear D. Trimming pared 6 bases from V and 7 bases from J, leaving 7 bases between. CDR1 and CDR2 (germline): LNHDA, SQIVND (reference sequence). CDR3 length: 11 amino acids. CDR3 coding DNA: TGTGCCAGTAGATTCGGGCAGCCCCAGCATTTT. It translates to CASRFGQPQHF.

The V gene is TRBV7-2, the J gene TRBJ2-1; 13 bases line up with TRBD2. Germline lookup yields CDR1 SGHTA and CDR2 FQGNSA. Trimming at V came to 1 base and at J to 6 bases, leaving 6 bases not matched to a gene. The CDR3 length is 17 residues. The CDR3 bases are TGTGCCAGCAGCTTAGAATGGACTAGCGGGAGTCCCAATGAGCAGTTCTTC. It specifies CASSLEWTSGSPNEQFF. Full variable domain (remainder filled in from reference TRBV7-2 and TRBJ2-1): GAGVSQSPSNKVTEKGKDVELRCDPISGHTALYWYRQSLGQGLEFLIYFQGNSAPDKSGLPSDRFSAERTGGSVSTLTIQRTQQEDSAVYLCASSLEWTSGSPNEQFFGPGTRLTVL.

The chain couples TRBV9 to TRBJ2-7; D is undetermined. The CDR3 is 14 residues long. Between the trimmed V and J ends, which lost 0 bases and 3 bases, there was a span of 10 bases. Germline values: CDR1 SGDLS, CDR2 YYNGEE. The CDR3 sequence is CASSVGVADYEQYF. CDR3 bases: TGTGCCAGCAGCGTAGGGGTAGCAGACTACGAGCAGTACTTC.

The V gene is TRBV19, the J gene TRBJ1-2; 7 nucleotides match TRBD1. The CDR3 is 13 residues long. Germline V gene sequence: CDR1 LNHDA, CDR2 SQIVND (reference sequence). Trimming removed 3 bases from V and 6 bases from J; junction bases left unmatched: 4. CDR3 coding DNA: TGTGCCAGTAGTATCGTCCAGGGGGATGGCTACACCTTC. Encoded protein: CASSIVQGDGYTF.